The sequence of this TCR beta chain was determined in a study of cytomegalovirus exposure and HLA in healthy donors. The study's findings and limits: Sequencing depth roughly uniform across donors was assumed in presence/absence analyses. Analyzed later, most CMV-associated TCR beta chains appeared HLA-restricted. A later analysis appeared to link common viral pathogens to several of the most significant clusters.

Trimming took off 4 bases at V and 5 bases at J, with 11 bases between the two ends. The CDR3 has 13 residues. Germline V gene lookup returns CDR1 SGHAT and CDR2 FQNNGV. With respect to this clone: As yet, its antigen is unknown.

Primers: 60 Vbeta forward and 13 Jbeta reverse. Some clones are missing from TCRdb's copy, which holds only in-frame ones; the method was immunoSEQ multiplex PCR. The sample lists about 130,000 clones; about 74% were seen once. The genes are TRBV11-2 and TRBJ1-1; D unresolved. The clonotype was recovered from a woman between 50 and 59 years old in good health and CMV-seropositive. The sequenced sample was PBMCs. The CDR3 is CASSYQRGTEAFF. In DNA, the CDR3 is TGTGCCAGCAGCTACCAGAGAGGGACTGAAGCTTTCTTT.